The 7 T cell receptor beta chains reported below all come from one sample, sequenced in a study of cytomegalovirus exposure and HLA in healthy donors. Use of 60 Vbeta and 13 Jbeta primers characterized the PCR. Clones were sequenced by immunoSEQ multiplex PCR, and TCRdb holds only the in-frame ones, with some missing. Here the sample spans about 160,000 clones, over 80% being singletons. Source material: PBMCs. Receptors originate from a woman under 30 in good health and CMV-seronegative.

The chain has TRBV11-3 and TRBJ2-1; TRBD2 aligns across 8 bases. Per the germline V gene, CDR1 is SGHNT and CDR2 is YENEEA. J lost 4 bases, V lost 1 base, and 9 bases had no gene match. This CDR3 is 17 amino acids long. In nucleotides, the CDR3 is TGTGCCAGCAGCTTAGGTAGTACGGGGGGGCCGTACAATGAGCAGTTCTTC. It is translated as CASSLGSTGGPYNEQFF.

The chain employs TRBV19 and TRBJ2-2; a possible D gene is TRBD1 (6 bases). In germline, CDR1 is LNHDA, CDR2 SQIVND (reference sequence). This CDR3 is 16 amino acids long. The ends were cut back, 0 bases at V and 1 base at J, with 9 bases in the middle. The CDR3 nucleotides are TGTGCCAGTAGTATAGATCAGGGGCTGAACACCGGGGAGCTGTTTTTT. This gives the protein CASSIDQGLNTGELFF.

The rearrangement uses TRBV16 and TRBJ2-7, with D perhaps TRBD1 (6 bases). The CDR3 consists of 14 residues. Trimming stripped 2 bases from V and 3 bases from J, with 11 bases between. CDR1 is KGHSY and CDR2 is FQNENV in the germline V gene. The CDR3 sequence is CASSQSPGDYEQYF. The CDR3, as DNA: TGTGCCAGCAGCCAAAGTCCAGGGGACTACGAGCAGTACTTC.

This chain links TRBV15 with TRBJ1-2; D gene unclear. Trimming stripped 5 bases from V and 3 bases from J, with 13 bases between. The CDR3 has 14 residues. Germline CDR1 and CDR2: LNHNV and YYDKDF (reference sequence). CDR3 bases: TGTGCCACCAGCGATCCTCCTACGGACTATGGCTACACCTTC. Translated, it gives CATSDPPTDYGYTF.

V and J are TRBV5-6 and TRBJ1-3; D uncertain. CDR1 and CDR2 from the germline V gene are SGHDT and YYEEEE. The CDR3 spans 16 residues. V was clipped by 4 bases and J by 0 bases, with 14 bases between them. The CDR3 nucleotides are TGTGCCAGCAGCCAGGTAGCGGGGTACTCTGGAAACACCATATATTTT. Translation: CASSQVAGYSGNTIYF. Supplemented by reference TRBV5-6 and TRBJ1-3, the full variable domain reads DAGVTQSPTHLIKTRGQQVTLRCSPKSGHDTVSWYQQALGQGPQFIFQYYEEEERQRGNFPDRFSGHQFPNYSSELNVNALLLGDSALYLCASSQVAGYSGNTIYFGEGSWLTVV.

This clone was found a few times. Written as DNA, the CDR3 is TGTGCCAGCAGTTTTCGGGGAGGAAATCAGCCCCAGCATTTT. Protein sequence: CASSFRGGNQPQHF. V gene TRBV27 combines with J gene TRBJ1-5; D unresolved. The CDR3 has 14 residues. V was cut by 3 bases and J by 4 bases, with 10 bases left in between. The germline gives CDR1 MNHEY, CDR2 SMNVEV (reference sequence).

The chain combines TRBV6-6 with TRBJ2-3, with 9 bases identical to TRBD1. V trimming: 2 bases; J trimming: 3 bases; junction bases outside the gene matches: 6. Looked up from germline, CDR1 is MNHNY and CDR2 is SVGAGI (reference sequence). The CDR3 runs to 16 residues. CDR3 nucleotide sequence: TGTGCCAGCAGTTACACCGGGACAGGGACGACAGATACGCAGTATTTT. Translating gives CASSYTGTGTTDTQYF.